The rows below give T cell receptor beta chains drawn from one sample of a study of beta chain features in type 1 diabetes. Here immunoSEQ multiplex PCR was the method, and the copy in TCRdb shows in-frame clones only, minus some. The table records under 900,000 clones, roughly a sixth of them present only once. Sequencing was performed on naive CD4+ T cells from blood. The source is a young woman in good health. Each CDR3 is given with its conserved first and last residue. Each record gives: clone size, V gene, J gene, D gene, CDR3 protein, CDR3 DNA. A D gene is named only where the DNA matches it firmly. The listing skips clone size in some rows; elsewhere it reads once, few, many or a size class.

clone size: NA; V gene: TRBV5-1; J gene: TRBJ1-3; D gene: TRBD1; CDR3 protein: CASSLEGTGISGNTIYF; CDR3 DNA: TGCGCCAGCAGCTTGGAGGGGACAGGGATCTCTGGAAACACCATATATTTT
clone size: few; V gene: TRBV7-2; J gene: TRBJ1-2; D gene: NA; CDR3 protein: CASSLGTGQQGGYTF; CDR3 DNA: TGTGCCAGCAGCTTAGGAACGGGCCAGCAGGGCGGCTACACCTTC
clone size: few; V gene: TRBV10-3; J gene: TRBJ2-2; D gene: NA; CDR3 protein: CAISEARAGELFF; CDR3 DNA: TGTGCCATCAGTGAGGCACGGGCCGGGGAGCTGTTTTTT
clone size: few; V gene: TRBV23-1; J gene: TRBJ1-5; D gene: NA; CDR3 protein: CASSQYPYEVRSNQPQHF; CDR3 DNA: TGCGCCAGCAGTCAATATCCGTATGAGGTGAGGAGCAATCAGCCCCAGCATTTT
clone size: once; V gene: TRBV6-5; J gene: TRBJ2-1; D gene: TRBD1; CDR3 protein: CASSASGTGYNEQFF; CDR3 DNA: TGTGCCAGCAGTGCCTCCGGGACAGGGTACAATGAGCAGTTCTTC
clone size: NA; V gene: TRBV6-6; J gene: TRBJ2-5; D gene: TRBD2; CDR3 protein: CASSYGGGRETQYF; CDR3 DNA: TGTGCCAGCAGTTACGGCGGGGGTCGGGAGACCCAGTACTTC
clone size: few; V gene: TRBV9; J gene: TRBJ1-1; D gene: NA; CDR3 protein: CASSVEGRMNTEAFF; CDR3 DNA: TGTGCCAGCAGCGTAGAGGGACGGATGAACACTGAAGCTTTCTTT
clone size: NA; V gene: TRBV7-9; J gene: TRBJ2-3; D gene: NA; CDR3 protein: CASSLDLTDTQYF; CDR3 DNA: TGTGCCAGCAGCTTAGACCTCACAGATACGCAGTATTTT
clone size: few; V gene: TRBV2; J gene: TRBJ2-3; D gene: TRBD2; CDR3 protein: CASRHTSGSNYF; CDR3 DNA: TGTGCCAGCAGACATACTAGCGGGAGTAATTATTTT
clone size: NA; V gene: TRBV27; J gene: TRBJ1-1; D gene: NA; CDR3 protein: CASSLSPRRVFTEAFF; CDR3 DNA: TGTGCCAGCAGTTTATCTCCTCGCAGAGTTTTCACTGAAGCTTTCTTT
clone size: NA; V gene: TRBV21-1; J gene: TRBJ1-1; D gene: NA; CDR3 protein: CAAGAPLQNLEAFF; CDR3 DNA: TGTGCCGCGGGGGCCCCTCTCCAAAACCTTGAAGCTTTCTTT
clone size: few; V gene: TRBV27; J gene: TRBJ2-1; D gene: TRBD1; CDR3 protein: CASSFLGAQGDEQFF; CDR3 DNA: TGTGCCAGCAGTTTTCTCGGGGCCCAGGGGGATGAGCAGTTCTTC
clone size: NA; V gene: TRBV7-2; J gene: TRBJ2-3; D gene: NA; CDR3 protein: CASSLVTGTDTQYF; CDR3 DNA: TGTGCCAGCAGCTTAGTAACGGGAACAGATACGCAGTATTTT
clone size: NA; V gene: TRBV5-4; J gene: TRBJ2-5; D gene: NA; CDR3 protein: CASSLGQGQETQYF; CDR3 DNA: TGTGCCAGCAGCTTGGGGCAGGGCCAAGAGACCCAGTACTTC
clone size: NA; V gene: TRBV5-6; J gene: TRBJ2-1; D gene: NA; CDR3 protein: CASSEESGLLSYNEQFF; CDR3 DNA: TGTGCCAGCAGCGAAGAAAGCGGACTGCTCTCCTACAATGAGCAGTTCTTC
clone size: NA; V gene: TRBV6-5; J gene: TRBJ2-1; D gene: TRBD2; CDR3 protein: CASSPTSGSDEQFF; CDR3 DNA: TGTGCCAGCAGTCCGACTAGCGGGAGCGATGAGCAGTTCTTC
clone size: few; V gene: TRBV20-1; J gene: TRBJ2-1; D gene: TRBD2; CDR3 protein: CSAEAGASQFF; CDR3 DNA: TGCAGTGCAGAAGCGGGAGCTAGCCAGTTCTTC
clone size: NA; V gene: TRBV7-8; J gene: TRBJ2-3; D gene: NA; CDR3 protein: CASSSRRWATDTQYF; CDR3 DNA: TGTGCCAGCAGCTCGAGGCGCTGGGCGACAGATACGCAGTATTTT
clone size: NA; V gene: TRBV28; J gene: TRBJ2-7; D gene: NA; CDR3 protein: CASRSGTTYEQYF; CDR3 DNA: TGTGCCAGCAGATCCGGGACAACCTACGAGCAGTACTTC
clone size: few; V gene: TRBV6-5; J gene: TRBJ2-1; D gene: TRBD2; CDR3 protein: CASRQAGGPFHEQFF; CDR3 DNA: TGTGCCAGCAGGCAAGCGGGAGGGCCTTTCCATGAGCAGTTCTTC
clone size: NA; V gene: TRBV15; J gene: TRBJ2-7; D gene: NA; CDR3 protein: CATSVVMESYEQYF; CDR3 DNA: TGTGCCACCAGCGTCGTTATGGAGTCCTACGAGCAGTACTTC
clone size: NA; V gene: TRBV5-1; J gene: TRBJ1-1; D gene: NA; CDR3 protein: CASSLAGGPGTEAFF; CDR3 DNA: TGCGCCAGCAGCTTGGCCGGGGGGCCCGGAACTGAAGCTTTCTTT
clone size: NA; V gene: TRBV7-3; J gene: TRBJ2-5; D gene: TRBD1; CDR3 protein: CASSLGTGAHRETQYF; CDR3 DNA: TGTGCCAGCAGCCTGGGGACAGGGGCTCATCGAGAGACCCAGTACTTC
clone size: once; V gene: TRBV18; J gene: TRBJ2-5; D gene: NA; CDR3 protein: CASSPSVESAETQYF; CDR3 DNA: TGTGCCAGCTCACCGAGTGTCGAGAGTGCCGAGACCCAGTACTTC
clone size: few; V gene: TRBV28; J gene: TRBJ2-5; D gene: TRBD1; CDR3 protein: CASSSGQGTQETQYF; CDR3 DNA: TGTGCCAGCAGTTCAGGACAGGGGACTCAAGAGACCCAGTACTTC
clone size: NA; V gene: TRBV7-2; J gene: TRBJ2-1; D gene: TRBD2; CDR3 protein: CASSRSAAGVYEQFF; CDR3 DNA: TGTGCCAGCAGCCGGTCTGCAGCGGGAGTCTATGAGCAGTTCTTC
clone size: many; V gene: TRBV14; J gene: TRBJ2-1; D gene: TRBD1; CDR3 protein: CASSRQGGNYNEQFF; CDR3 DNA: TGTGCCAGCAGCCGACAGGGCGGTAACTACAATGAGCAGTTCTTC
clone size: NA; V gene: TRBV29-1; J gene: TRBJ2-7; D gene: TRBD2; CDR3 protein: CSVVLAATYEQYF; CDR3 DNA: TGCAGCGTTGTACTAGCGGCGACCTACGAGCAGTACTTC
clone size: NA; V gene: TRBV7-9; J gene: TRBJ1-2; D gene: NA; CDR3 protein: CASSTQGGEGYTF; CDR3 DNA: TGTGCCAGCAGCACACAGGGAGGAGAAGGCTACACCTTC
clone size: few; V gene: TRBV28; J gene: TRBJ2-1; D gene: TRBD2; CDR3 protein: CASKKGLAASYNEQFF; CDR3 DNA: TGTGCCAGCAAAAAAGGACTAGCGGCTTCCTACAATGAGCAGTTCTTC
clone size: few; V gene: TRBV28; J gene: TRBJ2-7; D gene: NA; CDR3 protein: CASSQPGPLYEQYF; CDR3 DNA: TGTGCCAGCAGTCAGCCGGGACCGCTCTACGAGCAGTACTTC
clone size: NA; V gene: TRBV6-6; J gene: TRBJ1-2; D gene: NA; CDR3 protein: CASSYSTVGFTF; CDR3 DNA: TGTGCCAGCAGTTACTCGACAGTGGGTTTCACCTTC
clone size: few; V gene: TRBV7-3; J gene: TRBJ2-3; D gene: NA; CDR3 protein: CASSPGLLGTDTQYF; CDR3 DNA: TGTGCCAGCAGCCCAGGATTGCTGGGCACAGATACGCAGTATTTT
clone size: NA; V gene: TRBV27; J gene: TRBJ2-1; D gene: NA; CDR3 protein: CASTPSRAGWRYNEQFF; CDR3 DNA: TGTGCCAGCACCCCATCTAGGGCGGGATGGAGGTACAATGAGCAGTTCTTC